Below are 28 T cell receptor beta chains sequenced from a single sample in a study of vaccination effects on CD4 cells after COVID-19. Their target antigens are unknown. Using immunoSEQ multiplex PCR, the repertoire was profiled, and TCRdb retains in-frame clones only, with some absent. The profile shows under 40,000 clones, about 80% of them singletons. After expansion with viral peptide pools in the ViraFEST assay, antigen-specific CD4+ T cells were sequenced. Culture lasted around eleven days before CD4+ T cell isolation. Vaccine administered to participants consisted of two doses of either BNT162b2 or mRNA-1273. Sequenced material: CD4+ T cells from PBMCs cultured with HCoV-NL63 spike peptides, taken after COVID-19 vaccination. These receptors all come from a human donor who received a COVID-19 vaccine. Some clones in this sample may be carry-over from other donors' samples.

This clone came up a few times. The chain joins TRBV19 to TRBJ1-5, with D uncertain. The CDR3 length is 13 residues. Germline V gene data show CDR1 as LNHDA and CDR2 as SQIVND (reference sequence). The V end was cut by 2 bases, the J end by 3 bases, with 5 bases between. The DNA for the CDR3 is TGTGCCAGTAGTATACAGACCAATCAGCCCCAGCATTTT. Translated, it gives CASSIQTNQPQHF.

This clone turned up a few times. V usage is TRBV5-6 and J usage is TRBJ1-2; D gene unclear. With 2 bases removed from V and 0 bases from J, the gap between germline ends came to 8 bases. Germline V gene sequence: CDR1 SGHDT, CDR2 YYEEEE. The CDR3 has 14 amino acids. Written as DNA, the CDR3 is TGTGCCAGCAGCTTCAGACCTACTAACTATGGCTACACCTTC. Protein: CASSFRPTNYGYTF.

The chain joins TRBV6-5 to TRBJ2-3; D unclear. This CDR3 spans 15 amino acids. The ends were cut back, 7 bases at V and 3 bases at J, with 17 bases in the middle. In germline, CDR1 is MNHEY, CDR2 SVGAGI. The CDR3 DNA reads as TGTGCCAGCACCCAGCCCGGTGGACGGACAGATACGCAGTATTTT. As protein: CASTQPGGRTDTQYF.

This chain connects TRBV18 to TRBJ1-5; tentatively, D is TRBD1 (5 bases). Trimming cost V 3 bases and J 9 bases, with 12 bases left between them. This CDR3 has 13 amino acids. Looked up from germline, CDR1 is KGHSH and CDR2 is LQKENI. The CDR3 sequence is CASSPRESGPQHF. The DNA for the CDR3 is TGTGCCAGCTCACCCAGGGAGTCAGGGCCCCAGCATTTT. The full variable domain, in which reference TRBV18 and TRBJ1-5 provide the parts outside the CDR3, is NAGVMQNPRHLVRRRGQEARLRCSPMKGHSHVYWYRQLPEEGLKFMVYLQKENIIDESGMPKERFSAEFPKEGPSILRIQQVVRGDSAAYFCASSPRESGPQHFGDGTRLSIL.

CDR3 in amino acids: CASSPSLGAGGGTDTQYF. The CDR3 DNA is TGTGCCAGCAGCCCCTCCCTGGGAGCGGGGGGGGGCACAGATACGCAGTATTTT. This chain connects TRBV11-3 to TRBJ2-3, with 10 bases matching TRBD2. Germline-derived CDR1 and CDR2 are SGHNT and YENEEA. Trimming cost V 5 bases and J 1 base; bases outside gene matches: 12. This CDR3 has 18 residues.

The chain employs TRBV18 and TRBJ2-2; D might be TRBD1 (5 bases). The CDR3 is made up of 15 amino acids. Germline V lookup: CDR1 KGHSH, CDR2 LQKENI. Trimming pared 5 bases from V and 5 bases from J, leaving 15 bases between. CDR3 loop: CASSSSQGRTGELFF. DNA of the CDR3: TGTGCCAGCTCATCTTCTCAGGGAAGGACCGGGGAGCTGTTTTTT.

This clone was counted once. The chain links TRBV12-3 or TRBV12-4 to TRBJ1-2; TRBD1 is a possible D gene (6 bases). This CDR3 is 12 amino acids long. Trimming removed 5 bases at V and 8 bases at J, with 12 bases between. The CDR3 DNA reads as TGTGCCAGCAGTGTCGGGACACGGGGCTACACCTTC. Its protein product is CASSVGTRGYTF.

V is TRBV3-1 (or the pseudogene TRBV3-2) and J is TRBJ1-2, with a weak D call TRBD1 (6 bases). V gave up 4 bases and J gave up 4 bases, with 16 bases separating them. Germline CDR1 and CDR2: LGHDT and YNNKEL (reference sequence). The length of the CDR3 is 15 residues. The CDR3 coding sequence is TGTGCCAGCAGCCGTAGCTCGACAGGCAGCTATGGCTACACCTTC. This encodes CASSRSSTGSYGYTF.

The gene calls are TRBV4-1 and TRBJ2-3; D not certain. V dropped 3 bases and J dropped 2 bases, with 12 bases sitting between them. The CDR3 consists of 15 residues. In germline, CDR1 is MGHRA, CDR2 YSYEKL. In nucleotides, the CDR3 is TGCGCCAGCAGCCAGCGATCGTGGGACACAGATACGCAGTATTTT. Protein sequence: CASSQRSWDTDTQYF.

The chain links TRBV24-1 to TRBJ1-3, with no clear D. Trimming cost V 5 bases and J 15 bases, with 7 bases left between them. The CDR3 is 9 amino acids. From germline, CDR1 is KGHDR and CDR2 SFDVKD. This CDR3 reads CATSAHRYF. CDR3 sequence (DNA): TGTGCCACCAGTGCACACCGATATTTT.

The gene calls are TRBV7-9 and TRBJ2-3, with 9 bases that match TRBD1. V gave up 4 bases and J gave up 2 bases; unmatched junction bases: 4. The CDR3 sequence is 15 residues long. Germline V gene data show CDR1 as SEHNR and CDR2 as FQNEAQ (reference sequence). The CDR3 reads CASSSTGGFTDTQYF. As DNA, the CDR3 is TGTGCCAGCAGCTCAACAGGGGGCTTCACAGATACGCAGTATTTT.

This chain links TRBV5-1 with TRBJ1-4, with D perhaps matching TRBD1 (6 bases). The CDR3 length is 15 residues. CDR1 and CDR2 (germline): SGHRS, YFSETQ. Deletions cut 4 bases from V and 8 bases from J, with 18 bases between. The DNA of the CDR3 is TGCGCCAGCAGCCCACCGGGGGCGGCGGAGGAAAAACTGTTTTTT. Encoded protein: CASSPPGAAEEKLFF.

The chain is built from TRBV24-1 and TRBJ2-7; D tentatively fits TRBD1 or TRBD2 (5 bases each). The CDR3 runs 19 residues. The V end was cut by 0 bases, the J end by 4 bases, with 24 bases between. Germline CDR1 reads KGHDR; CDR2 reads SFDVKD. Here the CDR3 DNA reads TGTGCCACCAGTGATTTGACTGTTGCTCCCATTGGCAGGGAGTACGAGCAGTACGTC. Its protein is CATSDLTVAPIGREYEQYV.

The CDR3 is CASSVRRQGAGPNTGELFF. The CDR3 DNA follows: TGTGCCAGCAGTGTAAGGAGACAGGGGGCCGGACCGAACACCGGGGAGCTGTTTTTT. This chain joins TRBV6-1 and TRBJ2-2; 10 positions match TRBD1. The V gene end was trimmed by 4 bases and the J gene end by 0 bases; junction bases not matched to a gene: 11. CDR3 size: 19 residues. Germline lookup yields CDR1 MNHNS and CDR2 SASEGT.

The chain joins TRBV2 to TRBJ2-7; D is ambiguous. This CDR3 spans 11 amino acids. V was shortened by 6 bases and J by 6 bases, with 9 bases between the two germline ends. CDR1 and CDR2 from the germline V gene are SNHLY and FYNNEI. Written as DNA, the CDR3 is TGTGCCAGCAGGGGTGTGAGCGAGCAGTACGTC. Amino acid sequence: CASRGVSEQYV.

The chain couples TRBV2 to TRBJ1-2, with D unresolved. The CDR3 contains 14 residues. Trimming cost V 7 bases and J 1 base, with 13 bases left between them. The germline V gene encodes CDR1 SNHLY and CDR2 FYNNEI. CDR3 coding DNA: TGTGCCAGCACCCTCGGTCGGGTTAACTATGGCTACACCTTC. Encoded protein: CASTLGRVNYGYTF.

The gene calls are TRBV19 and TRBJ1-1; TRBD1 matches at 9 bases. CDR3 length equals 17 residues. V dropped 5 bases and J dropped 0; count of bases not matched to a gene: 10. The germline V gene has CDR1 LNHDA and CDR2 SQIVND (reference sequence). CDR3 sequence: CASSPGQGHSMNTEAFF. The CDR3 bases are TGTGCCAGTAGTCCGGGACAGGGCCATTCCATGAACACTGAAGCTTTCTTT.

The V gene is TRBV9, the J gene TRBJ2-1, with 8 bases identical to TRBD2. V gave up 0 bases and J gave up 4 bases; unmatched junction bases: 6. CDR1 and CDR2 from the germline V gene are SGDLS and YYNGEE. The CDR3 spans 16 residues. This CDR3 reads CASSVDKRGKYNEQFF. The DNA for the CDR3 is TGTGCCAGCAGCGTAGACAAGCGGGGGAAATACAATGAGCAGTTCTTC. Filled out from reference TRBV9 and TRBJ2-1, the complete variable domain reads DSGVTQTPKHLITATGQRVTLRCSPRSGDLSVYWYQQSLDQGLQFLIQYYNGEERAKGNILERFSAQQFPDLHSELNLSSLELGDSALYFCASSVDKRGKYNEQFFGPGTRLTVL.

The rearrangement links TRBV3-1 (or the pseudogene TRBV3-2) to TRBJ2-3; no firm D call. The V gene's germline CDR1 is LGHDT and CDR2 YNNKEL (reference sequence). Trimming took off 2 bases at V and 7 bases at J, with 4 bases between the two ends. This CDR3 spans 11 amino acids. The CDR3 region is CASSQTNTQYF. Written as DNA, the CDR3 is TGTGCCAGCAGCCAAACCAATACGCAGTATTTT.

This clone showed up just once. CDR3 amino acids: CASSEGRAYSEKLFF. The CDR3 region has the DNA TGTGCCAGCAGTGAGGGGAGGGCGTATAGCGAAAAACTGTTTTTT. The genes are TRBV6-1 and TRBJ1-4; no clear D gene. The CDR3 is 15 amino acids. Trimming took off 3 bases at V and 8 bases at J, with 16 bases between the two ends. CDR1 is MNHNS, CDR2 SASEGT, per germline.

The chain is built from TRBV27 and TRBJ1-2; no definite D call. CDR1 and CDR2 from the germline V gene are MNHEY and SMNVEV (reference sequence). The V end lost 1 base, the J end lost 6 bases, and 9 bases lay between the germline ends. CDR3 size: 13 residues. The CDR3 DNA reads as TGTGCCAGCAGTTTATGGCCAGGAAATGGCTACACCTTC. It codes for CASSLWPGNGYTF.

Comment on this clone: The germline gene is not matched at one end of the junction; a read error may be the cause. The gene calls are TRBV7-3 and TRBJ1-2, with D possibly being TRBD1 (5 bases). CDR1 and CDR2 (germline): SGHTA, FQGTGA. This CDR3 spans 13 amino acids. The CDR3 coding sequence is TGTGCCAGCAGCTTTACCCTCGGGACCCCTTCTATCTTC. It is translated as CASSFTLGTPSIF.

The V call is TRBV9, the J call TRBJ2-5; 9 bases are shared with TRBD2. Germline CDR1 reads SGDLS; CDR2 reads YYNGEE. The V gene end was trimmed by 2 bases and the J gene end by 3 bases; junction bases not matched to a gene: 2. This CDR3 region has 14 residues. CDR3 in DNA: TGTGCCAGCAGCGTCGCGGGGGGGGAAGAGACCCAGTACTTC. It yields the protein CASSVAGGEETQYF.

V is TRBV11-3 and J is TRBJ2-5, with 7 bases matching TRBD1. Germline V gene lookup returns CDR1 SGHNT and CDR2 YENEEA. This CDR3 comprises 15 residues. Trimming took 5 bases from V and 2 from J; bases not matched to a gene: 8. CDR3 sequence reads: CASSKNRGTQETQYF. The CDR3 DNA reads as TGTGCCAGCAGCAAGAACAGGGGAACACAAGAGACCCAGTACTTC.

The CDR3 nucleotides read TGTGCCAGCAGTTACTCGAAAGAGACCACTGAAGCTTTCTTT. It specifies CASSYSKETTEAFF. J is TRBJ1-1 and V is TRBV6-2 or TRBV6-3, with D hard to call. CDR3 size: 14 residues. Trimming cost V 0 bases and J 4 bases, with 9 bases left between them. The V gene's germline CDR1 is MNHEY and CDR2 SVGEGT.

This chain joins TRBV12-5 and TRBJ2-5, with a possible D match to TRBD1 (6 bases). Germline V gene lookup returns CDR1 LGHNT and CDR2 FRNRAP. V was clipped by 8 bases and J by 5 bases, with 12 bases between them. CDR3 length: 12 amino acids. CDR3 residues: CASNRQGETQYF. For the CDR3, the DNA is TGTGCTAGTAACCGGCAGGGGGAGACCCAGTACTTC.

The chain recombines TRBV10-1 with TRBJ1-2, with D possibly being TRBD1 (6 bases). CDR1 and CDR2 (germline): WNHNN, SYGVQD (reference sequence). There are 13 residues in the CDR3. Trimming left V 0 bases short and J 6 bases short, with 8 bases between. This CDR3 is CASSESGGHGYTF. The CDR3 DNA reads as TGCGCCAGCAGTGAGTCGGGGGGCCATGGCTACACCTTC.

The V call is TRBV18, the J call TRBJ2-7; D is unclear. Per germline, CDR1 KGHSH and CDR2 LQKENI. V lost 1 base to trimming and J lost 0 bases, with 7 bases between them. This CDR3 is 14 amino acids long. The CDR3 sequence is CASSPRGSSYEQYV. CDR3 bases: TGTGCCAGCTCACCACGCGGCAGCTCCTACGAGCAGTACGTC.